Given below is one T cell receptor beta chain in context. Its antigen is undetermined. Unrecorded immune exposures were likely, despite nominal health at sampling. Primers for the PCR totalled 60 Vbeta and 13 Jbeta. This table comes from immunoSEQ multiplex PCR, and its TCRdb copy is limited to in-frame clones, with some not included. This table holds 95,000 to 150,000 clones, 70% to 85% found once. Germline V gene data show CDR1 as SGHKS and CDR2 as YYEKEE (reference sequence). The CDR3 is made up of 17 amino acids. The V and J ends lost 4 bases and 2 bases, in that order; junction bases with no gene match: 13. This specimen comes from a study of cytomegalovirus exposure and HLA in healthy donors. Points from the study as a whole: From TCR beta sequences, most subjects' HLA-A and HLA-B alleles were reportedly predicted accurately. 16,951 TCR beta sequences were associated with HLA alleles at 0.05 false discovery rate in a later analysis.

The rearrangement uses TRBV5-5 and TRBJ2-3, with TRBD2 identical over 7 bases. Material: PBMCs. The TCR was taken from a man between 18 and 29 years old in good health and CMV-seropositive. This chain's CDR3 is CASSISPSGAATDTQYF. The CDR3 region has the DNA TGTGCCAGCAGCATATCCCCAAGCGGGGCCGCCACAGATACGCAGTATTTT.